Sequencing of this T cell receptor (beta chain) was carried out in a study of cytomegalovirus exposure and HLA in healthy donors (dated by TCRdb to about 2017). For context, the study as a whole: According to a later analysis, one platform produced both the approximately 110 validation repertoires and the 666 repertoires of the first cohort. The study aimed to test whether signatures of past pathogen exposure could be identified by cataloging public T cell receptors. Along with the approximately 670-subject first cohort, a separate validation cohort of around 110 different subjects was used. High-throughput TCR immunosequencing, statistical association of individual TCRs with disease status, and machine learning were combined to predict cytomegalovirus infection status.

Separate from the approximately 730-subject first cohort, the validation cohort of 90 to 150 subjects was the group to which the donors belonged. CDR1 and CDR2, looked up from the germline V gene, are MNHEY and SVGAGI. V loses 7 bases, J loses 11 bases, and the germline ends lie 20 bases apart. Counted from cysteine to phenylalanine, this CDR3 has 13 amino acids. Only the CDR3 region is kept as DNA, spanning 39 bases read in frame from base 1. About this clone itself: This clone's antigen is unknown. No base quality values were provided; no much bigger clone lies one nucleotide off.

The library came from the immunoSEQ multiplex PCR assay. The original methods were these. A statistical classification framework was built for diagnosing cytomegalovirus status from the catalog of TCR beta chain sequences. TCRdb holds this immuneACCESS table with in-frame rearrangements only. Some clones are missing; in checked studies, unresolved V genes explain under half, and the rest has no known cause. That table gives V, J and clone size, and the DNA gave D and trimming. This sample lists 150,000 to 200,000 clones; about 95% were detected once. The ten largest clonotypes hold about 0.94% of the sample. The full study reports these points: A later analysis lacked HLA typing for the validation cohort, so it scored co-occurrence in that cohort across all 120 repertoires. Cytomegalovirus status was reported to be diagnosed by the classifier with high specificity and sensitivity in both the original and validation cohorts. A few of the identified cytomegalovirus-associated TCR beta chains were confirmed in vitro to be specific for cytomegalovirus antigens. Subsequent analysis determined that TCRs grouped into clusters in the first cohort also showed a tendency toward co-occurrence across the 120 or so validation repertoires, and 85% to 95% of cluster scores exceeded 0. The authors suggested that the approach could potentially be generalized to other disease states and immunological phenotypes. The study gave a list of roughly 150 TCR beta chains associated with cytomegalovirus. While some public TCRs were present in many individuals, most TCR sequences turned up only very rarely across donors.

Sequenced material: PBMCs. The sequence came from a woman under 30 in good health and CMV-seronegative. Recombination connected TRBV6-5 to TRBJ1-1; the D gene is not confidently resolved. The nucleotide sequence is given as TGTGCCAGCACCTCCGCGGGCTCTCTCCTCGCTTTCTTT. Its amino acids are CASTSAGSLLAFF.